This paragraph reports one TCR beta chain. The data are from a study of blood T cell repertoires in COVID-19. In the source study's methods: Reference gene primer amplification yielded estimated nucleated cell counts. Sequencing used immunoSEQ multiplex PCR; TCRdb keeps in-frame clones, though not all of them. Clone size and the V and J calls come from that table; the DNA yielded D and trimming. This sample has roughly 260,000 clones; about 91% occur once, and the top ten carry around 2.6%. Germline values: CDR1 LGHDT, CDR2 YNNKEL (reference sequence). The CDR3 is 17 amino acids. V lost 1 base to trimming and J lost 4 bases; unmatched junction nucleotides: 5. Participants came from roughly 25 US areas, aged about 18 to 90 years.

Sequenced material: PBMCs or T cells enriched from blood (not recorded which). This TCR came from a woman aged 25 to 39 with acute COVID-19. V is TRBV3-1 (or the pseudogene TRBV3-2) and J is TRBJ2-5; 14 bases align to TRBD2. This CDR3 is CASSQGLAGGLGETQYF. CDR3 coding DNA: TGTGCCAGCAGCCAAGGACTAGCGGGGGGGCTGGGAGAGACCCAGTACTTC.